The next 23 T cell receptor beta chains were all read from a single sample in a study of blood T cell repertoires in COVID-19. Sequenced by immunoSEQ multiplex PCR; TCRdb stores in-frame clones only, minus some. Counted here are approximately 8,000 clones, around 67% occurring once; the ten biggest clones make up roughly 17%. Sequenced input: peripheral blood. Source of these receptors: a human donor in a cohort sampled during active COVID-19.

A remark on this clone: Different DNA sequences within this sample yield the same CDR3. This chain joins TRBV5-4 and TRBJ2-7; TRBD2 aligns across 11 bases. In germline, CDR1 is SGHNT, CDR2 YYREEE (reference sequence). The V and J ends lost 2 bases and 2 bases, in that order; junction bases with no gene match: 3. The CDR3 loop spans 15 amino acids. CDR3 in DNA: TGTGCCAGCAGCTTAGGGACTAGCGGTCCCTACGAGCAGTACTTC. It is translated as CASSLGTSGPYEQYF.

The chain is built from TRBV27 and TRBJ2-1; 8 nucleotides align to TRBD2. The CDR3 sequence is 17 residues long. Trimming removed 0 bases from V and 5 bases from J; junction bases left unmatched: 9. CDR1 and CDR2 (germline): MNHEY, SMNVEV (reference sequence). This CDR3 is CASSLSGAGVINNEQFF. CDR3 sequence (DNA): TGTGCCAGCAGTTTATCTGGAGCGGGAGTGATAAACAATGAGCAGTTCTTC.

V gene TRBV19 combines with J gene TRBJ1-5; unclear D gene. The length of the CDR3 is 14 residues. Trimming pared 1 base from V and 9 bases from J, leaving 13 bases between. CDR1 and CDR2 from the germline V gene are LNHDA and SQIVND (reference sequence). The chain's CDR3 is CASSIVGPSGPQHF. The CDR3 nucleotides read TGTGCCAGTAGTATAGTGGGTCCCTCGGGGCCCCAGCATTTT.

J is TRBJ1-6 and V is TRBV25-1; D call uncertain. CDR3 length: 13 amino acids. Germline V gene lookup returns CDR1 MGHDK and CDR2 SYGVNS. V lost 8 bases and J lost 4, with 9 bases in between. Written as DNA, the CDR3 is TGTGCCAGCGAGGAAGGTTATAATTCACCCCTCCACTTT. This encodes CASEEGYNSPLHF.

This clone appeared once. The chain joins TRBV2 to TRBJ1-6; D possibly corresponds to TRBD1 (5 bases). With 3 bases removed from V and 7 bases from J, the gap between germline ends came to 16 bases. Germline loops: CDR1 SNHLY, CDR2 FYNNEI. The CDR3 runs 16 residues. The CDR3 reads CASSDKGPPGNSPLHF. The CDR3 DNA reads TGTGCCAGCAGTGATAAGGGGCCGCCTGGAAATTCACCCCTCCACTTT. Looking up the rest from reference TRBV2 and TRBJ1-6 gives the full variable domain: EPEVTQTPSHQVTQMGQEVILRCVPISNHLYFYWYRQILGQKVEFLVSFYNNEISEKSEIFDDQFSVERPDGSNFTLKIRSTKLEDSAMYFCASSDKGPPGNSPLHFGNGTRLTVT.

This clone was counted a few times. The chain combines TRBV19 with TRBJ2-5; TRBD2 aligns across 8 bases. V was pared by 10 bases and J by 2 bases, with 12 bases of the junction left unmatched. The CDR3 sequence is 15 residues long. CDR1 is LNHDA and CDR2 is SQIVND in the germline V gene (reference sequence). The CDR3 loop is CATTLGLAAQETQYF. CDR3 in DNA: TGTGCCACAACCCTTGGACTAGCAGCGCAAGAGACCCAGTACTTC.

The gene calls are TRBV11-2 and TRBJ2-7; no clear D gene. The CDR3 covers 16 residues. The V gene's germline CDR1 is SGHAT and CDR2 FQNNGV. V lost 2 bases to trimming and J lost 2 bases, with 16 bases between them. The CDR3 coding sequence is TGTGCCAGCAGCTTAAGGAGCCGGAGCCTTACCTACGAGCAGTACTTC. Its translation: CASSLRSRSLTYEQYF.

The rearrangement links TRBV28 to TRBJ2-6; 12 bases match TRBD1. The CDR3 extends over 20 amino acids. Per the germline V gene, CDR1 is MDHEN and CDR2 is SYDVKM. After removal of 4 bases from V and 4 bases from J, the junction contained 14 bases not matched to a gene. CDR3 nucleotides: TGTGCCAGCAGTTCCGGGACAGGGGGCGAAAGTATCTCCGGGGCCAACGTCCTGACTTTC. It encodes CASSSGTGGESISGANVLTF.

This clone has only one observation. The chain uses TRBV14 and TRBJ1-3; 7 bases line up with TRBD1. The CDR3 is made up of 15 amino acids. Germline CDR1 is SGHDN and CDR2 is FVKESK. V shed 2 bases and J 4 bases; nucleotides not matched to a gene: 5. CDR3 loop: CASSQLTGLGNTIYF. In DNA, the CDR3 is TGTGCCAGCAGCCAACTGACAGGGCTGGGAAACACCATATATTTT.

The rearrangement joins TRBV4-1 to TRBJ2-7; TRBD2 might be the D (6 bases). From germline, CDR1 is MGHRA and CDR2 YSYEKL. CDR3 length: 13 amino acids. The V end lost 0 bases, the J end lost 6 bases, and 9 bases lay between the germline ends. CDR3 in DNA: TGCGCCAGCAGCCAAGAAACAGCGGGCGAGCAGTACTTC. This translates into CASSQETAGEQYF.

The chain recombines TRBV24-1 with TRBJ2-1; TRBD1 matches 7 bases. Trimming removed 4 bases from V and 3 bases from J; junction bases left unmatched: 14. This CDR3 is built from 18 residues. Germline loops: CDR1 KGHDR, CDR2 SFDVKD. The CDR3 DNA follows: TGTGCCACCAGTGACCCCGGGACAGCCAACTCAGACTACAATGAGCAGTTCTTC. It is translated as CATSDPGTANSDYNEQFF.

The chain combines TRBV7-2 with TRBJ2-1, with 7 bases matching TRBD2. The trim removed 0 bases at V and 0 bases at J, leaving 2 bases unmatched. Looked up from germline, CDR1 is SGHTA and CDR2 is FQGNSA. There are 16 residues in the CDR3. CDR3 region: CASSLAWGGSYNEQFF. DNA of the CDR3: TGTGCCAGCAGCTTAGCGTGGGGGGGCTCCTACAATGAGCAGTTCTTC.

J is TRBJ2-3 and V is TRBV24-1, with TRBD1 matching 11 bases. V trimming: 4 bases; J trimming: 0 bases; junction bases outside the gene matches: 5. The CDR3 consists of 17 residues. Germline loops: CDR1 KGHDR, CDR2 SFDVKD. The CDR3 DNA reads TGTGCCACCAGTGAAGAGGACAGGGGGCCCAGCACAGATACGCAGTATTTT. Protein: CATSEEDRGPSTDTQYF.

J is TRBJ1-3 and V is TRBV7-2; TRBD1 agrees at 7 bases. The germline CDR1 and CDR2 sequences are SGHTA and FQGNSA. CDR3 size: 14 residues. Trimming cost V 5 bases and J 4 bases; bases outside gene matches: 5. CDR3 protein: CASSPTGAGNTIYF. CDR3 nucleotide sequence: TGTGCCAGCAGCCCCACAGGGGCGGGAAACACCATATATTTT.

V is TRBV3-1 (or the pseudogene TRBV3-2) and J is TRBJ2-1; a weak D match, TRBD2 (6 bases). The CDR3 covers 14 residues. Germline loops: CDR1 LGHDT, CDR2 YNNKEL (reference sequence). Trimming shortened V by 1 base and J by 5 bases, and 9 bases separated the two germline ends. The CDR3 nucleotides read TGTGCCAGCAGCCAAGCGGGACTTCACAATGAGCAGTTCTTC. Its translation: CASSQAGLHNEQFF.

This clone has a handful of counts. This rearrangement joins TRBV5-5 to TRBJ1-2; D possibly corresponds to TRBD1 (6 bases). The CDR3 totals 15 residues. Germline CDR1 and CDR2: SGHKS and YYEKEE (reference sequence). V dropped 3 bases and J dropped 6 bases, with 18 bases sitting between them. CDR3 bases: TGTGCCAGCAGCTACCTAACAGGGCCGCCTGATGGCTACACCTTC. Residues: CASSYLTGPPDGYTF.

The DNA of the CDR3 is TGTGCCAGCAGCGCTGGGGGGGGAAATTCACCCCTCCACTTT. Its protein product is CASSAGGGNSPLHF. V and J are TRBV7-9 and TRBJ1-6; a possible D gene is TRBD1 (5 bases). The germline V gene has CDR1 SEHNR and CDR2 FQNEAQ (reference sequence). V lost 5 bases to trimming and J lost 7 bases, with 12 bases between them. This CDR3 has 14 amino acids.

The sample holds a few counts of this clone. V is TRBV24-1 and J is TRBJ1-1; no firm D call. The CDR3 sequence is 13 residues long. Germline V CDR1 and CDR2: KGHDR, SFDVKD. Trimming removed 7 bases at V and 1 base at J, with 9 bases between. The CDR3 bases are TGTGCCACCAGCGACGACACGAACACTGAAGCTTTCTTT. This translates into CATSDDTNTEAFF.

The chain uses TRBV28 and TRBJ1-5; D not resolved. V dropped 6 bases and J dropped 2 bases, with 17 bases sitting between them. This CDR3 has 16 amino acids. Per germline, CDR1 MDHEN and CDR2 SYDVKM. CDR3 in DNA: TGTGCCAGCAGATCTCGACGGGTTGGAGGCAATCAGCCCCAGCATTTT. Its translation: CASRSRRVGGNQPQHF. Using reference TRBV28 and TRBJ1-5 for the parts outside the CDR3, the full variable domain is DVKVTQSSRYLVKRTGEKVFLECVQDMDHENMFWYRQDPGLGLRLIYFSYDVKMKEKGDIPEGYSVSREKKERFSLILESASTNQTSMYLCASRSRRVGGNQPQHFGDGTRLSIL.

Comments on this clone: Sequence at one end of the junction differs from germline and may be a read error. Within the sample, other DNA sequences also encode this same CDR3. The rearrangement uses TRBV5-4 and TRBJ2-5, with D maybe TRBD2 (5 bases). CDR1 SGHNT and CDR2 YYREEE come from the germline V gene (reference sequence). The CDR3 sequence is 15 residues long. CDR3 coding DNA: TGTGCCAGTAGCTTATCGCTAGCCCCGGGGGAGACCCAGTACTTC. Its translation: CASSLSLAPGETQYF.

The chain employs TRBV6-6 and TRBJ2-3; unclear D gene. Trimming removed 4 bases from V and 4 bases from J, with 3 bases in between. Germline CDR1 is MNHNY and CDR2 is SVGAGI (reference sequence). This CDR3 region has 11 residues. CDR3: CASSSPDTQYF. CDR3 DNA: TGTGCCAGCAGTTCTCCAGATACGCAGTATTTT.

A word on this clone: The junction does not match germline at one end; this may be a read error. The chain has TRBV11-2 and TRBJ2-1; D is ambiguous. The CDR3 is 9 residues long. CDR1 is SGHAT, CDR2 FQNNGV, per germline. CDR3 amino acids: CASSRLGLF. Written as DNA, the CDR3 is TGTGCCAGCAGCCGCCTTGGGCTCTTC. Using reference TRBV11-2 and TRBJ2-1 for the parts outside the CDR3, the full variable domain is EAGVAQSPRYKIIEKRQSVAFWCNPISGHATLYWYQQILGQGPKLLIQFQNNGVVDDSQLPKDRFSAERLKGVDSTLKIQPAKLEDSAVYLCASSRLGLFGPGTRLTVL.

This chain links TRBV30 with TRBJ2-5; no firm D call. V shed 0 bases and J shed 3 bases, with 8 bases lying between them. There are 13 residues in the CDR3. The germline gives CDR1 GTSNPN, CDR2 SVGIG (reference sequence). In DNA form, the CDR3 reads TGTGCCTGGAGTGTACGAATAGAAGAGACCCAGTACTTC. Translation gives CAWSVRIEETQYF.